A selection of T cell receptor beta chains follows, all from one sample in a study of response to subunit inactivated influenza vaccine. From the RT-PCR reads, TCRdb called clonotypes with MiXCR, one entry per CDR3 protein. The sample shows about 580,000 distinct CDR3 sequences, 12% to 15% of them seen only once. Source: PBMCs from blood, taken about 13 days after vaccination. The receptors were sampled from a man aged 50-60 years who received an inactivated influenza vaccine. Each CDR3 is given with its conserved first and last residue. A D gene is named only where the DNA matches it firmly. Clone size is given for some rows only: seen once, a few or many times, or a class if the clone is expanded.

V	length	J	size	D	DNA	CDR3
TRBV5-6	13	TRBJ1-1	many	-	TGTGCCAGCAGCCCCCGGGGGATCACTGAAGCTTTCTTT	CASSPRGITEAFF
TRBV4-1	13	TRBJ1-4	few	-	TGCGCCAGCAGCCAACAGGGCGTCGAAAAACTGTTTTTT	CASSQQGVEKLFF
TRBV5-6	16	TRBJ2-2	many	-	TGTGCCAGCAGCTTGGCCGACGGGGAGAACACCGGGGAGCTGTTTTTT	CASSLADGENTGELFF
TRBV29-1	13	TRBJ2-5	-	-	TGCAGCGCCCAAGGACTGTACCAAGAGACCCAGTACTTC	CSAQGLYQETQYF
TRBV10-3	14	TRBJ2-5	few	-	TGTGCCATCAGTGAGTCGATGGAAGGGGAGACCCAGTACTTC	CAISESMEGETQYF
TRBV4-3	15	TRBJ2-1	-	-	TGCGCCAGCAGCCAAGCGGAGGGGGTCTACAATGAGCAGTTCTTC	CASSQAEGVYNEQFF
TRBV7-9	14	TRBJ1-4	few	TRBD1	TGTGCCAGCACCTCCTTACAGGGGAGCGAAAAACTGTTTTTT	CASTSLQGSEKLFF
TRBV6-1	14	TRBJ2-5	-	-	TGTGCCAGCGGGTTTATTCGGGGCCGGGAGACCCAGTACTTC	CASGFIRGRETQYF
TRBV29-1	13	TRBJ2-1	-	-	TGCAGCGCCTTGGGCCAGGGCTACAATGAGCAGTTCTTC	CSALGQGYNEQFF
TRBV30	13	TRBJ2-7	-	TRBD1	TGTGCCTGGAGATGGGACAGCTCCTACGAGCAGTACTTC	CAWRWDSSYEQYF
TRBV5-1	16	TRBJ2-1	few	-	TGCGCCAGCAGCTTGGTAGGGCCGACAGTCGCCAATGAGCAGTTCTTC	CASSLVGPTVANEQFF
TRBV12-3/TRBV12-4	12	TRBJ2-1	many	TRBD1	TGTGCCAGCGGACAGGGGTACAATGAGCAGTTCTTC	CASGQGYNEQFF
TRBV6-1	12	TRBJ2-1	-	-	TGTGCCAGCAGTGAGGGGGCAAGGGAGCAGTTCTTC	CASSEGAREQFF
TRBV28	13	TRBJ1-5	-	-	TGTGCCAGCAGACAGGGCTGGGATCAGCCCCAGCATTTT	CASRQGWDQPQHF
TRBV12-3/TRBV12-4	14	TRBJ2-1	-	-	TGTGCCAGCAGTTGGGGGGCGATCTACAATGAGCAGTTCTTC	CASSWGAIYNEQFF
TRBV7-9	15	TRBJ2-3	many	-	TGTGCCAGCAGCTCCTGGACAGCCAGCACAGATACGCAGTATTTT	CASSSWTASTDTQYF
TRBV7-3	13	TRBJ1-2	-	TRBD1	TGTGCCAGCAGCTCGAGGACAGGCGATGGCTACACCTTC	CASSSRTGDGYTF
TRBV29-1	16	TRBJ1-1	few	TRBD1	TGCAGCGCTCGTCCCGGGACAGGGGTTCGGAACACTGAAGCTTTCTTT	CSARPGTGVRNTEAFF
TRBV12-3/TRBV12-4	15	TRBJ2-3	many	TRBD2	TGTGCCAGCAGTTTTCAGCGGGGGAGGACAGATACGCAGTATTTT	CASSFQRGRTDTQYF
TRBV4-3	17	TRBJ2-1	few	-	TGCGCCAGCAGCCAGGGGGGGCCGGGAAGCTCCTACAATGAGCAGTTCTTC	CASSQGGPGSSYNEQFF
TRBV20-1	13	TRBJ1-5	-	-	TGCAGTGCTAGAGTTCAGGCCAATCAGCCCCAGCATTTT	CSARVQANQPQHF
TRBV2	15	TRBJ1-4	-	-	TGTGCCAGCAATAAGAGGAACAGAGACAGTGAAAAACTGTTTTTT	CASNKRNRDSEKLFF
TRBV5-1	20	TRBJ2-4	few	TRBD2	TGCGCCAGCAGCCGTACTCCGGGACTAGCGGGGCAAATAGCCAAAAACATTCAGTACTTC	CASSRTPGLAGQIAKNIQYF
TRBV12-3/TRBV12-4	14	TRBJ2-5	-	-	TGTGCCAGCAGTTTGTCATACCCCCAAGAGACCCAGTACTTC	CASSLSYPQETQYF
TRBV4-3	15	TRBJ2-2	-	-	TGCGCCAGCAGCCAAGAGTGGCAGACCACCGGGGAGCTGTTTTTT	CASSQEWQTTGELFF
TRBV6-2/TRBV6-3	16	TRBJ2-1	many	-	TGTGCCAGCACCGAAGGGTCGGGGAAATCCTACAATGAGCAGTTCTTC	CASTEGSGKSYNEQFF
TRBV10-3	16	TRBJ2-1	few	TRBD2	TGTGCCATCAGTGGGACTAGCGGGAGCTCCTACAATGAGCAGTTCTTC	CAISGTSGSSYNEQFF
TRBV18	16	TRBJ2-3	few	TRBD2	TGTGCCAGCTCACCTGCTACTAGCGGGGGGGCAGGTACGCAGTATTTT	CASSPATSGGAGTQYF